This T cell receptor (beta chain) was recorded in a study of blood T cell repertoires in COVID-19. The data were produced by immunoSEQ multiplex PCR, yet TCRdb's version contains in-frame clones alone and is incomplete. The sample yields 120,000 to 150,000 clones, roughly 84% seen once. Germline loops: CDR1 MDHEN, CDR2 SYDVKM. V was clipped by 5 bases and J by 3 bases, with 25 bases between them. This CDR3 has 18 amino acids. The sequence derives from a human donor with acute or convalescent COVID-19. The donor label of this sample is uncertain. This chain connects TRBV28 to TRBJ1-2; D unclear. The sequencing input was peripheral blood. DNA of the CDR3: TGTGCCAGCAGTACACTGGATCCACAAGGGAGGCTGGACTATGGCTACACCTTC. This translates into CASSTLDPQGRLDYGYTF.